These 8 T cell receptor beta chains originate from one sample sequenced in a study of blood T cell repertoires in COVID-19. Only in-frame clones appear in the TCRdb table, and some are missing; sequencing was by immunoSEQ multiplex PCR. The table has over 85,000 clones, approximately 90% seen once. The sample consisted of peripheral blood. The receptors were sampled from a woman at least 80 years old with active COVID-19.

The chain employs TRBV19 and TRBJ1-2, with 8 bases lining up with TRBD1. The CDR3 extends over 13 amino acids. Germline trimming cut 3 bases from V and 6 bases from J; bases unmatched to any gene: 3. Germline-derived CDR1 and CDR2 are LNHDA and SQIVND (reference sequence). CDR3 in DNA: TGTGCCAGTAGTATTAAGGACAGGGATGGCTACACCTTC. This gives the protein CASSIKDRDGYTF.

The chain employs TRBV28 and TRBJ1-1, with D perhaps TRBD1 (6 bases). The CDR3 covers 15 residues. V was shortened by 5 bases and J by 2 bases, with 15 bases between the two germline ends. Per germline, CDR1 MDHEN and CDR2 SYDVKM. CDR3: CASSPPVQGNTEAFF. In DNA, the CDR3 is TGTGCCAGCAGTCCCCCGGTACAGGGTAACACTGAAGCTTTCTTT.

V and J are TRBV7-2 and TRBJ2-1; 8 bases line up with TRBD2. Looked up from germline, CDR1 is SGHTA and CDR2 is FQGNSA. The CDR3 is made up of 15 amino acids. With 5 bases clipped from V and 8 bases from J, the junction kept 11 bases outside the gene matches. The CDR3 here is CASSISGTRVDEQFF. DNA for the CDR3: TGTGCCAGCAGCATATCCGGGACTAGAGTCGATGAGCAGTTCTTC.

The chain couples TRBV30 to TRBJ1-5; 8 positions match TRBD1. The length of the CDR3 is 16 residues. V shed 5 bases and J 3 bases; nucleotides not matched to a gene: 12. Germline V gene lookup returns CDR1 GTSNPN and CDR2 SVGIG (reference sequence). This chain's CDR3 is CAWGADRDRSNQPQHF. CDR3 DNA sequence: TGTGCCTGGGGGGCAGACCGGGACAGGTCCAATCAGCCCCAGCATTTT.

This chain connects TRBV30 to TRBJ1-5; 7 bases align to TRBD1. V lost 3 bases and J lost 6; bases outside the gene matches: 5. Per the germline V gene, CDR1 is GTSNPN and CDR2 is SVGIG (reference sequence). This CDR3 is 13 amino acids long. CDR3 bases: TGTGCCTGGAGGGGGCAGGGGGGTCAGCCCCAGCATTTT. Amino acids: CAWRGQGGQPQHF.

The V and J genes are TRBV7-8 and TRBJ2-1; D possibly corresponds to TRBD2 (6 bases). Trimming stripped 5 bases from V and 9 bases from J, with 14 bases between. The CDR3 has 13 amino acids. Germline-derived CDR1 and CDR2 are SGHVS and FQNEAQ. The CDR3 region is CASSRDWNGEQFF. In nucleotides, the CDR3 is TGTGCCAGCAGCCGGGACTGGAATGGTGAGCAGTTCTTC.

As DNA, the CDR3 is TGTGCCAGCAGCTTGGAGAAACGGACAGCCACAGATACGCAGTATTTT. It is translated as CASSLEKRTATDTQYF. This chain joins TRBV5-5 and TRBJ2-3, with a weak D call TRBD1 (6 bases). This CDR3 region has 16 residues. In germline, CDR1 is SGHKS, CDR2 YYEKEE (reference sequence). V lost 0 bases and J lost 2, with 13 bases in between.

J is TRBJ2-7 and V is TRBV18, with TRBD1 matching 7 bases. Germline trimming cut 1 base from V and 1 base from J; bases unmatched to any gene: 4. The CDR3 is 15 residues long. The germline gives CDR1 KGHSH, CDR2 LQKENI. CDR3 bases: TGTGCCAGCTCACCACTCCGGGACAGATCCTACGAGCAGTACTTC. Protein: CASSPLRDRSYEQYF.